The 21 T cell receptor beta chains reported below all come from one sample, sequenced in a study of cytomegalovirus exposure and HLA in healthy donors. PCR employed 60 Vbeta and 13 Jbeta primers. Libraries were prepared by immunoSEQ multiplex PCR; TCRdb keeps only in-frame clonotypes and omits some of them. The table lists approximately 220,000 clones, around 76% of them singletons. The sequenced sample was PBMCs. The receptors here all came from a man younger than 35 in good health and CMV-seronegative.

Here the CDR3 DNA reads TGTGCCAAGGGGGAGGGGAGCACAGATACGCAGTATTTT. This translates into CAKGEGSTDTQYF. The rearrangement joins TRBV7-9 to TRBJ2-3; maybe TRBD2 (7 bases). Between the trimmed V and J ends, which lost 10 bases and 0 bases, there was a span of 11 bases. The CDR3 sequence is 13 residues long. Looked up from germline, CDR1 is SEHNR and CDR2 is FQNEAQ (reference sequence). Using reference TRBV7-9 and TRBJ2-3 for the parts outside the CDR3, the full variable domain is DTGVSQNPRHKITKRGQNVTFRCDPISEHNRLYWYRQTLGQGPEFLTYFQNEAQLEKSRLLSDRFSAERPKGSFSTLEIQRTEQGDSAMYLCAKGEGSTDTQYFGPGTRLTVL.

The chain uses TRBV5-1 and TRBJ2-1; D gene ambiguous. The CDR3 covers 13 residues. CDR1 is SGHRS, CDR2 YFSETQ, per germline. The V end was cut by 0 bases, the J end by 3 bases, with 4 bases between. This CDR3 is CASSLGGYNEQFF. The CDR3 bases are TGCGCCAGCAGCTTGGGAGGCTACAATGAGCAGTTCTTC.

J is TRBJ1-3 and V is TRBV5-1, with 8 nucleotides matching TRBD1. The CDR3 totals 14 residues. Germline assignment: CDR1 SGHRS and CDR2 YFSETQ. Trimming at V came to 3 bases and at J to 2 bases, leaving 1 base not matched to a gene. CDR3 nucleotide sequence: TGCGCCAGCAGCTCACAGGGGGCTGGAAACACCATATATTTT. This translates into CASSSQGAGNTIYF.

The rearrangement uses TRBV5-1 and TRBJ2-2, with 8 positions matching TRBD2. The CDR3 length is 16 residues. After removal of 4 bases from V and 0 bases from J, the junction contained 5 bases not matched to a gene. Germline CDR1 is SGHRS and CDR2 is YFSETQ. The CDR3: CASSLIAGSNTGELFF. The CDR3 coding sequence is TGCGCCAGCAGCCTGATAGCGGGATCGAACACCGGGGAGCTGTTTTTT.

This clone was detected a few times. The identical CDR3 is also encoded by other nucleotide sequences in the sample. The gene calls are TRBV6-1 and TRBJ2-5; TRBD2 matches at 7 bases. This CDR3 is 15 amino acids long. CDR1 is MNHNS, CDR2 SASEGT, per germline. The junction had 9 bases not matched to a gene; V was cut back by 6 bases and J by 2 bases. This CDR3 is CASRGRGSGQETQYF. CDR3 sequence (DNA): TGTGCCAGCAGAGGGAGGGGATCGGGGCAAGAGACCCAGTACTTC.

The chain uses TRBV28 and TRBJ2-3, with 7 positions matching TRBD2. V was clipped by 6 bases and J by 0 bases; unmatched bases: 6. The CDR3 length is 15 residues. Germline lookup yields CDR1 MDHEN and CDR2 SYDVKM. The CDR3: CASRSGVSSTDTQYF. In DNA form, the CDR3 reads TGTGCCAGCAGGAGCGGGGTTTCTAGCACAGATACGCAGTATTTT.

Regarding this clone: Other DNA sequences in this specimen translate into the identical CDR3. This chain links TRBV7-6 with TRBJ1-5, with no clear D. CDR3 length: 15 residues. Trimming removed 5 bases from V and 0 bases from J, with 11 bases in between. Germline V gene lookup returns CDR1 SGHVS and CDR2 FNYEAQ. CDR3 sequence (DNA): TGTGCCAGCAGCCTCTCGGGTTATAGCAATCAGCCCCAGCATTTT. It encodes CASSLSGYSNQPQHF.

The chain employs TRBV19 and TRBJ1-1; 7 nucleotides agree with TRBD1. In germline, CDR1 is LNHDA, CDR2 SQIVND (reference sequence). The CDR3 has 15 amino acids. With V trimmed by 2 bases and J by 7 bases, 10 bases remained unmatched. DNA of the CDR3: TGTGCCAGTAGTATAATCGGGACAGCCTATAATGAAGCTTTCTTT. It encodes CASSIIGTAYNEAFF. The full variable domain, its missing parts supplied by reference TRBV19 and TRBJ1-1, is DGGITQSPKYLFRKEGQNVTLSCEQNLNHDAMYWYRQDPGQGLRLIYYSQIVNDFQKGDIAEGYSVSREKKESFPLTVTSAQKNPTAFYLCASSIIGTAYNEAFFGQGTRLTVV.

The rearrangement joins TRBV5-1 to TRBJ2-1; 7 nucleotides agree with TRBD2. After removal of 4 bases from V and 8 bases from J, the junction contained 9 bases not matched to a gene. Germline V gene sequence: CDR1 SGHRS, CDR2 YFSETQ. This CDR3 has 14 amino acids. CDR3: CASSPGAGLYEQFF. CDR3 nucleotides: TGCGCCAGCAGCCCGGGAGCGGGACTGTATGAGCAGTTCTTC.

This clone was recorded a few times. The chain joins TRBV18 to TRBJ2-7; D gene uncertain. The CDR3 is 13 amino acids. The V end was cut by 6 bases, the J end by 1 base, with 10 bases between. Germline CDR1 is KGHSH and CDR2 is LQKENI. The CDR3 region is CASSWQASYEQYF. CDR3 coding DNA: TGTGCCAGCTCGTGGCAGGCATCCTACGAGCAGTACTTC.

The CDR3 region has the DNA TGTGCCAGCAGCTCAACAGGGAATTGGAACACTGAAGCTTTCTTT. Amino acid sequence: CASSSTGNWNTEAFF. The chain has TRBV7-2 and TRBJ1-1; D perhaps matches TRBD1 (6 bases). The CDR3 totals 15 residues. Per germline, CDR1 SGHTA and CDR2 FQGNSA. Between the trimmed V and J ends, which lost 4 bases and 1 base, there was a span of 13 bases.

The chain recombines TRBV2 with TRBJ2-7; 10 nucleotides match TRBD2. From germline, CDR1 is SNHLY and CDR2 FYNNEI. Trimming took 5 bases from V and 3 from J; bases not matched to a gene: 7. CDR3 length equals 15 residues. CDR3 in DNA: TGTGCCAGCAGTCCCCCCGGACTAGCGGACTACGAGCAGTACTTC. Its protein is CASSPPGLADYEQYF.

The CDR3 reads CAISELGQQETQYF. CDR3 nucleotide sequence: TGTGCCATCAGTGAGCTGGGCCAGCAAGAGACCCAGTACTTC. This sequence joins TRBV10-3 and TRBJ2-5; D is unresolved. V gave up 2 bases and J gave up 2 bases, with 9 bases separating them. Germline V gives CDR1 ENHRY, CDR2 SYGVKD. The CDR3 extends over 14 amino acids.

The CDR3 DNA reads TGTGCCATCAGGGACAACAATAGCAATCAGCCCCAGCATTTT. This gives the protein CAIRDNNSNQPQHF. The chain couples TRBV10-3 to TRBJ1-5, with a possible D match to TRBD1 (5 bases). Per germline, CDR1 ENHRY and CDR2 SYGVKD. The CDR3 extends over 14 amino acids. V shed 6 bases and J shed 0 bases, with 9 bases lying between them.

DNA for the CDR3: TGTGCCAGCAGCCTGGGTCCACAAGAGACCCAGTACTTC. Translating it yields CASSLGPQETQYF. V usage is TRBV5-6 and J usage is TRBJ2-5; D remains ambiguous. V was pared by 4 bases and J by 2 bases, with 9 bases between. Germline V gives CDR1 SGHDT, CDR2 YYEEEE. The CDR3 runs to 13 residues. Drawing the rest from reference TRBV5-6 and TRBJ2-5, the complete variable domain is DAGVTQSPTHLIKTRGQQVTLRCSPKSGHDTVSWYQQALGQGPQFIFQYYEEEERQRGNFPDRFSGHQFPNYSSELNVNALLLGDSALYLCASSLGPQETQYFGPGTRLLVL.

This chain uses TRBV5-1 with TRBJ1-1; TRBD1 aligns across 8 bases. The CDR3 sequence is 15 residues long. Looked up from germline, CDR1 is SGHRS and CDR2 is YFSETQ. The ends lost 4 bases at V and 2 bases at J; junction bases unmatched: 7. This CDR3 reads CASSRQGPANTEAFF. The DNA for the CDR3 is TGCGCCAGCAGCCGACAGGGGCCGGCTAACACTGAAGCTTTCTTT.

CDR3 nucleotides: TGTGCCAGCAGCCTGGGGCCCGGTAGCACAGATACGCAGTATTTT. Amino acid sequence: CASSLGPGSTDTQYF. V is TRBV9 and J is TRBJ2-3, with a possible D match to TRBD1 (5 bases). The CDR3 has 15 amino acids. The germline V and J ends were trimmed by 4 bases and 0 bases, with 12 bases remaining between them. The V gene's germline CDR1 is SGDLS and CDR2 YYNGEE.

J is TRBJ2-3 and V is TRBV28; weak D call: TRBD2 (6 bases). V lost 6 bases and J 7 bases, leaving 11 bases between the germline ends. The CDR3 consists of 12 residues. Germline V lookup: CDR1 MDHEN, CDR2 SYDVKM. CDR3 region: CASRRGGNTQYF. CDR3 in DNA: TGTGCCAGCAGGCGGGGAGGCAATACGCAGTATTTT.

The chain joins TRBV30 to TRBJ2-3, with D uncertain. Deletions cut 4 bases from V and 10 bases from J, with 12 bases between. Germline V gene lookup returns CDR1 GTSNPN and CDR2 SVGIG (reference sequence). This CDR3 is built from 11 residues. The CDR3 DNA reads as TGTGCCTGGATGTCAGGAACGGCGCAGTATTTT. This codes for CAWMSGTAQYF.

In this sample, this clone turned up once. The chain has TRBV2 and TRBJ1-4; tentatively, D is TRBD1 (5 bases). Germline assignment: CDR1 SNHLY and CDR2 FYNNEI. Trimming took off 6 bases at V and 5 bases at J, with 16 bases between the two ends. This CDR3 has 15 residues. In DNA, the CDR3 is TGTGCCAGCAGCGATAGGAGGGGCGTCAATGAAAAACTGTTTTTT. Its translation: CASSDRRGVNEKLFF.

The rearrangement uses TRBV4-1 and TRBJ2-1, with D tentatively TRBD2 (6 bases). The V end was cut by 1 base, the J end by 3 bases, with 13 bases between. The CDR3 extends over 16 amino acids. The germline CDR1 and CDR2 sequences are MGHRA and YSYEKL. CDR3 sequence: CASSQAGGSGYNEQFF. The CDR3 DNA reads TGCGCCAGCAGCCAAGCTGGCGGTAGCGGCTACAATGAGCAGTTCTTC.